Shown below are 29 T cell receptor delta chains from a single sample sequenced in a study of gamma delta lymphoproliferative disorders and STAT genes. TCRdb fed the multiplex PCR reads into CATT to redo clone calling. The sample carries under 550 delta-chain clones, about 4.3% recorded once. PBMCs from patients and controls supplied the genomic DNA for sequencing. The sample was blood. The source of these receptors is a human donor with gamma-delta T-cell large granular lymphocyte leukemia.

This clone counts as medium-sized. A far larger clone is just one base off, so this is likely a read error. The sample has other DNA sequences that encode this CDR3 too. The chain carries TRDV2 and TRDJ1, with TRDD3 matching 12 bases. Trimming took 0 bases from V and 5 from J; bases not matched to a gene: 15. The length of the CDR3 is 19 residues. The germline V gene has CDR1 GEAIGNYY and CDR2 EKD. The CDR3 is CACDTVGLGDTPSTDKLIF. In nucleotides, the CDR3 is TGTGCCTGTGACACCGTCGGTCTGGGGGATACGCCGTCAACTGATAAACTCATCTTT.

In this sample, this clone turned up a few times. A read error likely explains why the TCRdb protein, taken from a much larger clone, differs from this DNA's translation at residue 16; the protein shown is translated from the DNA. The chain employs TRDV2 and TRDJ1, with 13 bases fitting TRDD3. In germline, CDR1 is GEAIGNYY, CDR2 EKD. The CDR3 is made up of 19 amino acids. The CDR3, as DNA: TGTGCCTGTGAACCACTGGGGGATACGGGATCAAACGACACCGATACACTCATCTTT. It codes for CACEPLGDTGSNDTDTLIF.

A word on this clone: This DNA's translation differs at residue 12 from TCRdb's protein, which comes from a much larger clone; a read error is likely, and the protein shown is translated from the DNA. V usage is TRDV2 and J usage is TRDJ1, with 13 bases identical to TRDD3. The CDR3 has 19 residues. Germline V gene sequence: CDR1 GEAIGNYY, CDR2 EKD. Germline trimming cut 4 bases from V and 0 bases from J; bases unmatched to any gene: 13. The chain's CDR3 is CACEPLGDTGSDDTDKLIF. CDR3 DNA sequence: TGTGCCTGTGAACCACTGGGGGATACGGGATCAGACGACACCGATAAACTCATCTTT.

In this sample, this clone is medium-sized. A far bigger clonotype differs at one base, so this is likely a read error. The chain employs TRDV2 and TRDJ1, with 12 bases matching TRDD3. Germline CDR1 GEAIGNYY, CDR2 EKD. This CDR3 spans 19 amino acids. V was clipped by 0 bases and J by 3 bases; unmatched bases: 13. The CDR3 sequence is CACDTVGLGDTPSADKLIF. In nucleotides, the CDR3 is TGTGCCTGTGACACCGTCGGTCTGGGGGATACGCCGTCAGCCGATAAACTCATCTTT.

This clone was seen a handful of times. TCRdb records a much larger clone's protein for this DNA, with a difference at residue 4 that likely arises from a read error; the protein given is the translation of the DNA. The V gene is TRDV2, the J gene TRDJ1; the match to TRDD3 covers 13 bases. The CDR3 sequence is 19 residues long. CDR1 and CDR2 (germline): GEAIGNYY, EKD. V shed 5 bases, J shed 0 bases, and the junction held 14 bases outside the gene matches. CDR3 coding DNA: TGTGCCTGTGTACCACTGGGGGATACGGGATCAAACGACACCGATAAACTCATCTTT. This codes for CACVPLGDTGSNDTDKLIF.

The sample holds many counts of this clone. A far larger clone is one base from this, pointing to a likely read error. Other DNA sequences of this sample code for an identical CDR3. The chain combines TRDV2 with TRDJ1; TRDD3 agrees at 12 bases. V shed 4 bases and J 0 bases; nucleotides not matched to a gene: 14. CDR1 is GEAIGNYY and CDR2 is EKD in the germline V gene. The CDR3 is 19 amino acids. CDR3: CACEPLGDTGSNDTDKLIF. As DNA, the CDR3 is TGTGCCTGTGAACCGCTGGGGGATACGGGATCAAACGACACCGATAAACTCATCTTT.

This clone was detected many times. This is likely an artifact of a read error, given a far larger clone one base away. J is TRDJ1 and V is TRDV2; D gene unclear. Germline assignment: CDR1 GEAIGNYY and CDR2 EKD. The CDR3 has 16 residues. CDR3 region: CACGTVGGGNTDKLIF. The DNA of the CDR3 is TGTGCCTGTGGCACCGTCGGCGGTGGTAACACCGATAAACTCATCTTT.

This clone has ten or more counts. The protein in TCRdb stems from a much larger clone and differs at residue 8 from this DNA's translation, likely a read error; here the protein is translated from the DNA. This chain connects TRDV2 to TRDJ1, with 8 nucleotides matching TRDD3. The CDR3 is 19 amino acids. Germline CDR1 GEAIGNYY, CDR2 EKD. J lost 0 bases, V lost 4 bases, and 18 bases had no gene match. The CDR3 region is CACEPLGGTGSNDTDKLIF. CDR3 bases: TGTGCCTGTGAACCACTGGGGGGTACGGGATCAAACGACACCGATAAACTCATCTTT.

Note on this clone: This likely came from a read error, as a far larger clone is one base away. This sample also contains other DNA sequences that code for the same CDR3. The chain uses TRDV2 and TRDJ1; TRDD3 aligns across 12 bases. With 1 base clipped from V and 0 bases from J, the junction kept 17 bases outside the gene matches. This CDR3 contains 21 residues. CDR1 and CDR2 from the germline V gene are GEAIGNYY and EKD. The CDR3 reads CACDTVGLGDTGSNDTDKLIF. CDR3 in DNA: TGTGCCTGTGACACTGTCGGTCTGGGGGATACGGGATCAAACGACACCGATAAACTCATCTTT.

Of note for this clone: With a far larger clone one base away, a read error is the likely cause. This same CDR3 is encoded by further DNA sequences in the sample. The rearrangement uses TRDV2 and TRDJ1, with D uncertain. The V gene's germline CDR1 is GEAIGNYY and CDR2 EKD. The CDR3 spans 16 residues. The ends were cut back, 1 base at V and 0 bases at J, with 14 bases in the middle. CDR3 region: CACDTVGGGNTDKLIF. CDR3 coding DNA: TGTGCCTGTGACACTGTCGGCGGTGGTAACACCGATAAACTCATCTTT.

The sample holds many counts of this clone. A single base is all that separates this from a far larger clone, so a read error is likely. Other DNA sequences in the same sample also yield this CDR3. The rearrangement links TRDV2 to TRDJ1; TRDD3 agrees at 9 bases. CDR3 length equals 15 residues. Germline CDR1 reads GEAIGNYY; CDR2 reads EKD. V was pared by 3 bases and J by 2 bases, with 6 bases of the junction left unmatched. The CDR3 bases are TGTGCCTGTGACGTACTAGGGGATACGACCGATAAACTCATCTTT. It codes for CACDVLGDTTDKLIF.

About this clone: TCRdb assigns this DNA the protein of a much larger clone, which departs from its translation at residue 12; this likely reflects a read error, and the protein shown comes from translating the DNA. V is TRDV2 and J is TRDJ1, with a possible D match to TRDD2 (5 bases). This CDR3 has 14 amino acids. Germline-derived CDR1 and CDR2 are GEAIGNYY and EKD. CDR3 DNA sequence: TGTGCCTGTGACGCCTTACTTTCCTCCGATAAACCCATCTTT. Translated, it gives CACDALLSSDKPIF.

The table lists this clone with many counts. CDR3 bases: TGTGCCTGTGACACCGTAGGGCTGGGGGAAAACGGGGCCGATAAACTCATCTTT. It specifies CACDTVGLGENGADKLIF. The V and J genes are TRDV2 and TRDJ1; 8 bases fit TRDD3. In germline, CDR1 is GEAIGNYY, CDR2 EKD. CDR3 length: 18 residues. V trimming: 0 bases; J trimming: 3 bases; junction bases outside the gene matches: 14.

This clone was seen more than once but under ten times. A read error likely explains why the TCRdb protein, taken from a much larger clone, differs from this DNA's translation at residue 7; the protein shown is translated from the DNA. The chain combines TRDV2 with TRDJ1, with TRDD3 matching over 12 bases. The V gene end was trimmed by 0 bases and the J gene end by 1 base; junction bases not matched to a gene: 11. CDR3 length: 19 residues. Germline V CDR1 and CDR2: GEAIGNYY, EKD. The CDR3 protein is CACDTVKPLGDTGTDKLIF. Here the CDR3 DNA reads TGTGCCTGTGACACCGTGAAGCCCCTGGGGGATACGGGCACCGATAAACTCATCTTT.

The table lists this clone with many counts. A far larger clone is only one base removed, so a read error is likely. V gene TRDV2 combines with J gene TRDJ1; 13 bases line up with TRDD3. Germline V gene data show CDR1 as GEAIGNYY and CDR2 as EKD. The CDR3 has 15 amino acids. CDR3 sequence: CACDVLGDTTDKLTF. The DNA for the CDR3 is TGTGCCTGTGACGTACTGGGGGATACGACCGATAAACTCACCTTT.

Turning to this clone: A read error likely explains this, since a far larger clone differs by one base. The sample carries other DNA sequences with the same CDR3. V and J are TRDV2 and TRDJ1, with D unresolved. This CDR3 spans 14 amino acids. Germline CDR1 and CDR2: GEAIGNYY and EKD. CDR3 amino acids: CACDPLSHTDKLIF. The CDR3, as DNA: TGTGCCTGTGACCCCCTCTCCCACACCGATAAACTCATTTTT.

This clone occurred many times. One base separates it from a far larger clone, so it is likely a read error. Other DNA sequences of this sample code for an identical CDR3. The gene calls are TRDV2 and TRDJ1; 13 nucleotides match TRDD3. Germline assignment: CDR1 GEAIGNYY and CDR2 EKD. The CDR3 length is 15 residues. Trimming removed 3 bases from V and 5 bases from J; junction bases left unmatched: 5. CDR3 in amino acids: CACDVLGDTTDKLIF. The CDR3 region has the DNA TGTGCCTGTGACGTACTGGGGGATACGACTGATAAACTCATCTTT.

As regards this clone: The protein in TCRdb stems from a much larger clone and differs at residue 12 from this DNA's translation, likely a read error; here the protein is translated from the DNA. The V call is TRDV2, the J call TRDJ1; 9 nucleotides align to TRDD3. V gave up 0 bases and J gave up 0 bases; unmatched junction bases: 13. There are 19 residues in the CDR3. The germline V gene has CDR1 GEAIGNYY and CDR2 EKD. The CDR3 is CACDTVYTGGRRYTDKLIF. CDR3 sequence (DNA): TGTGCCTGTGACACCGTCTATACTGGGGGACGACGGTACACCGATAAACTCATCTTT.

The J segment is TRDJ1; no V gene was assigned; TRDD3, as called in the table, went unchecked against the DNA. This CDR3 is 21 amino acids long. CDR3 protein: CALGKTLPPYWGKTYTDKLIF. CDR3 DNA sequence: TGTGCTCTTGGGAAAACCCTTCCTCCTTACTGGGGGAAGACGTACACCGATAAACTCATCTTT.

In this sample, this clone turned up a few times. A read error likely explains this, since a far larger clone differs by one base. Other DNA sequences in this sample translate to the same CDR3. The CDR3 region is CACDTLDPSADKLIF. The CDR3 region has the DNA TGTGCCTGTGACACGTTGGATCCTAGCGCCGATAAGCTCATCTTT. This chain uses TRDV2 with TRDJ1, with a possible D match to TRDD2 (5 bases). This CDR3 is 15 amino acids long. In germline, CDR1 is GEAIGNYY, CDR2 EKD.

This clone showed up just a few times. The CDR3 is CALGKFLPTYWGTIAESLTAQLFF. CDR3 DNA sequence: TGTGCTCTTGGGAAGTTCCTTCCCACATACTGGGGGACTATCGCCGAGTCTTTGACAGCACAACTCTTCTTT. The chain couples TRDV1 to TRDJ2; 9 bases align to TRDD3. The CDR3 loop spans 24 amino acids. Germline assignment: CDR1 TSWWSYY and CDR2 QGS. V lost 5 bases to trimming and J lost 0 bases; unmatched junction nucleotides: 28.

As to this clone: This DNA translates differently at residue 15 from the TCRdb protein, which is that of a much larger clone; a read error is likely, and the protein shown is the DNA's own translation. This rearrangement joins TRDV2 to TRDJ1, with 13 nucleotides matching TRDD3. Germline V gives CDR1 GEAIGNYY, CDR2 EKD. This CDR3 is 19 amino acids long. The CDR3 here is CACEPLGDTGSNDTVKLIF. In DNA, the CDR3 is TGTGCCTGTGAACCACTGGGGGATACGGGATCAAACGACACCGTTAAACTCATCTTT.

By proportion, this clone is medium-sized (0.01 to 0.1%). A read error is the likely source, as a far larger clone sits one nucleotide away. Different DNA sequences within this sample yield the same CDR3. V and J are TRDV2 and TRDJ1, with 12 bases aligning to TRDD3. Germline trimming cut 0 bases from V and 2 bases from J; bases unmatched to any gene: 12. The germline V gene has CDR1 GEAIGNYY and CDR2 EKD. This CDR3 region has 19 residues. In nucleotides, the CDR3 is TGTGCCTGTGACACCGTTGGTCTGGGGGATACGCCGTCAACCGATAAACTCATCTTT. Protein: CACDTVGLGDTPSTDKLIF.

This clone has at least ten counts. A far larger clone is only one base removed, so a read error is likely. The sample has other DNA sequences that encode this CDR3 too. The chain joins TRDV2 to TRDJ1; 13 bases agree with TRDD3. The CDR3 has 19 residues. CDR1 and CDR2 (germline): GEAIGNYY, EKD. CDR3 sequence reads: CACEPLGDTGSNDTDKLIF. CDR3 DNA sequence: TGTGCCTGTGAACCACTGGGGGATACGGGATCAAACGACACCGATAAGCTCATCTTT.

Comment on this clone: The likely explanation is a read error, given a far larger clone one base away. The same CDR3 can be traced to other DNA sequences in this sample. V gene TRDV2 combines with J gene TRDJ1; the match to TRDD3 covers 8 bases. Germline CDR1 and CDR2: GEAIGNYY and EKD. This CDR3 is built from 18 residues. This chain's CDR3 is CACETVGYGTTVTDKLIF. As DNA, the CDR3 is TGTGCTTGTGAGACGGTGGGATACGGGACGACCGTAACCGATAAACTCATCTTT.

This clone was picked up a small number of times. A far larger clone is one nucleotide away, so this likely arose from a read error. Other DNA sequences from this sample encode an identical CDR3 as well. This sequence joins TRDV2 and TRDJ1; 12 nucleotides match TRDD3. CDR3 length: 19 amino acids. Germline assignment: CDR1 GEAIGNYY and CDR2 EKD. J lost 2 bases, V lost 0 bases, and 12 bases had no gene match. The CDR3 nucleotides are TGTGCCTGTGACACCGTGAGGCCCCTGGGGGATACGGGGACCGATAAACTCATCTTT. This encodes CACDTVRPLGDTGTDKLIF.

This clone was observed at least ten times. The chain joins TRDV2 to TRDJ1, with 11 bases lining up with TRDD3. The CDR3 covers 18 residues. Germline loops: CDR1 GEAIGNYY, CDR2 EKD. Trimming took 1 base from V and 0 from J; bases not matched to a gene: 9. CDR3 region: CACDTLGDKRRYTDKLIF. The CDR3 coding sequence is TGTGCCTGTGACACACTGGGGGATAAGAGGAGGTACACCGATAAACTCATCTTT.

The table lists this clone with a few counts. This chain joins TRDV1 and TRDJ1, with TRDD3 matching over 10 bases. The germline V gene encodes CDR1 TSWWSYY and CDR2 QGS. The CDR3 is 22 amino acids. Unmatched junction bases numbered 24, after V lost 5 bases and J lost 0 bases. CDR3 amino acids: CALGKTFPWGIKETSYTDKLIF. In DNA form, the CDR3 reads TGTGCTCTTGGGAAAACTTTTCCCTGGGGGATAAAAGAGACCAGTTACACCGATAAACTCATCTTT.

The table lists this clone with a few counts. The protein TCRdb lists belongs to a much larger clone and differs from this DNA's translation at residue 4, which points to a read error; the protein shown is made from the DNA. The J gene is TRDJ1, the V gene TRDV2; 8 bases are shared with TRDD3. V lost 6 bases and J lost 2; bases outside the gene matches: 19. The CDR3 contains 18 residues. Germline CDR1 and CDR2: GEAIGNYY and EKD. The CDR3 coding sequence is TGTGCCTGTAAGACGGTGGGATACGGGACGACCGTAACCGATAAACTCATCTTT. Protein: CACKTVGYGTTVTDKLIF.